Sequencing of this T cell receptor beta chain was carried out in a study of tumor-infiltrating lymphocytes in glioblastoma multiforme (dated by TCRdb to 2016 to 2017). Regarding the study in general: To find out whether intratumoral genomic heterogeneity fosters TIL diversity, the study jointly investigated somatic mutations, TIL diversity and immune response activity. Study-wide findings and limitations: Because T cells carry unequal numbers of TCR transcripts, RNA-based TCR sequencing may distort clone frequencies. Only one glioblastoma patient was included in the TCR and somatic mutation analysis, limiting generalizability. The authors noted that sorting T cells into functional subsets, which was not done in this study, would be a future improvement.

Using a modified ARM-PCR protocol with multiple V-beta primers and a C-beta primer, the team built TCRB libraries from RNA through three nested multiplex PCR rounds. TCRB-specific cDNA was synthesized from approximately 0.54 ug total RNA with ProtoScript II Reverse Transcriptase and a C-beta primer. The description of the TCRB libraries did not mention any unique molecular identifiers. In the third PCR, barcodes and adapters were added over about 25 cycles with Deep VentR (exo-) polymerase, and the 250-500 bp bands were then gel purified. TCRB libraries were sequenced with 250 bp paired-end reads on an Illumina HiSeq 2500. In the original analysis: The reads were cleaned with Trimmomatic, merged with FLASH and assigned V, D and J segments with MiGEC before being analyzed in VDJtools. Repertoire diversity was quantified with the Shannon-Wiener diversity index calculated using VDJtools. TCRdb cleaned the public reads at Q25 with fastp, built clones with MiXCR and kept in-frame beta chains. One record per CDR3 amino acid sequence lists the most common genes and DNA. TCRdb, rather than the study authors, made the V and J calls. The sample data list 15,000 or so distinct CDR3 sequences, and about 69% of these were observed just once. The ten largest clones take up under 40% of the sample.

On this clonotype: What this receptor recognizes is not known. Base qualities are not at hand, and no much larger clone is one base apart.

The CDR3 starts with the cysteine, ends with the phenylalanine, and has 14 residues. Only the CDR3 portion is preserved as DNA: 42 bases, with reading frame beginning at the first base. CDR1 and CDR2, per the germline V gene (reference sequence), are DFQATT and SNEGSKA. Trimming costs V 0 bases and J 3 bases, and their ends lie 9 bases apart. The AllPrep DNA/RNA mini kit was used to purify genomic DNA and total RNA at the same time from each of the approximately ten tumor samples. OD 260/280 ratios above 1.9 and RNA integrity numbers above 6.5 were observed for all RNA. This receptor was identified in a male donor with glioblastoma. Source material: brain tumor tissue. The sequence links TRBV20-1 to TRBJ2-1; a confident D gene designation cannot be given. The CDR3 loop reads CSARDRVHYNEQFF. The DNA is TGCAGTGCTAGAGACCGGGTTCACTACAATGAGCAGTTCTTC.